A selection of T cell receptor beta chains follows, all from one sample in a study of cytomegalovirus exposure and HLA in healthy donors. TCRdb's table, derived via immunoSEQ multiplex PCR, lists solely in-frame clones and lacks some. The sample lists roughly 330,000 clones, around 87% occurring once. The material sequenced was PBMCs. These receptor sequences come from a woman in her 30s in good health and CMV-seropositive. The CDR3 runs from the conserved cysteine through the conserved F or W. D genes are given only for firm matches. Some rows mark clone size as missing; the rest say once, few, many or name a class of expanded clone.

abundance	j_gene	v_gene	d_gene	CDR3aa	CDR3nt
.	TRBJ2-7	TRBV7-2	.	CASSPSFGWPSYEQYF	TGTGCCAGCAGCCCCTCCTTCGGGTGGCCGTCCTACGAGCAGTACTTC
once	TRBJ2-3	TRBV2	TRBD1	CASRGGQGTDTQYF	TGTGCCAGCAGGGGTGGACAGGGGACAGATACGCAGTATTTT
.	TRBJ2-3	TRBV4-2	.	CASSQEGEGTDTQYF	TGTGCCAGCAGCCAAGAAGGGGAGGGCACAGATACGCAGTATTTT
.	TRBJ1-2	TRBV30	.	CAWTLGSGYTF	TGTGCCTGGACCCTCGGTAGCGGCTACACCTTC
.	TRBJ1-4	TRBV6-1	.	CASSEAWVNEKLFF	TGTGCCAGCAGTGAAGCTTGGGTAAATGAAAAACTGTTTTTT
.	TRBJ1-2	TRBV7-2	TRBD1	CASSLARGQGYGYTF	TGTGCCAGCAGCTTAGCAAGGGGACAGGGCTATGGCTACACCTTC
.	TRBJ2-1	TRBV5-1	.	CASSLGAADRIGNEQFF	TGCGCCAGCAGCTTGGGAGCAGCGGACCGAATTGGAAATGAGCAGTTCTTC
.	TRBJ1-1	TRBV5-1	.	CASSLLTGNTEAFF	TGCGCCAGCAGCTTGTTGACAGGGAACACTGAAGCTTTCTTT
.	TRBJ2-7	TRBV28	.	CASSTQGQIDEQYF	TGTGCCAGCAGTACCCAGGGGCAAATCGACGAGCAGTACTTC
.	TRBJ2-3	TRBV5-1	.	CASSLGARRTDTQYF	TGCGCCAGCAGCTTGGGGGCTAGAAGGACAGATACGCAGTATTTT
.	TRBJ2-1	TRBV14	.	CASSQGHEQFF	TGTGCCAGCAGCCAAGGACATGAGCAGTTCTTC
few	TRBJ1-5	TRBV7-2	.	CASSPIPGGNQPQHF	TGTGCCAGCAGCCCAATCCCGGGGGGGAATCAGCCCCAGCATTTT
.	TRBJ2-1	TRBV19	TRBD2	CASALAGSSYNEQFF	TGTGCCAGTGCCCTAGCGGGAAGCTCCTACAATGAGCAGTTCTTC
once	TRBJ2-7	TRBV6-1	.	CASSEGRASYEQYF	TGTGCCAGCAGTGAAGGCAGGGCCTCCTACGAGCAGTACTTC
.	TRBJ1-1	TRBV27	.	CASSITPDGGTEAFF	TGTGCCAGCAGTATAACCCCGGACGGCGGCACTGAAGCTTTCTTT
.	TRBJ2-1	TRBV11-3	.	CASSLGYSGKQFF	TGTGCCAGCAGCTTAGGGTATAGCGGAAAGCAGTTCTTC
.	TRBJ2-3	TRBV11-2	TRBD2	CASSPRLAGGPFYPDTQYF	TGTGCCAGCAGCCCCAGACTAGCGGGGGGGCCATTTTACCCAGATACGCAGTATTTT
.	TRBJ1-1	TRBV6-5	.	CASSSPGAANTEAFF	TGTGCCAGCAGTTCCCCGGGCGCAGCGAACACTGAAGCTTTCTTT
once	TRBJ2-5	TRBV27	TRBD2	CASSREAGGYQETQYF	TGTGCCAGCAGCCGTGAAGCGGGAGGGTACCAAGAGACCCAGTACTTC
.	TRBJ2-7	TRBV4-1	TRBD2	CASSLKWTSGTYEQYF	TGCGCCAGCAGCCTAAAATGGACTAGCGGGACCTACGAGCAGTACTTC
.	TRBJ2-7	TRBV15	TRBD2	CATSRVSGRAVYEQYF	TGTGCCACCAGCAGAGTTAGCGGGAGGGCCGTGTACGAGCAGTACTTC
.	TRBJ2-7	TRBV28	.	CASSLMNEQYF	TGTGCCAGCAGTTTAATGAACGAGCAGTACTTC
.	TRBJ1-1	TRBV6-4	TRBD1	CASSGGDSEAFF	TGTGCCAGCAGTGGGGGGGACAGCGAAGCTTTCTTT
once	TRBJ2-1	TRBV6-5	.	CASSYMWYSPGNEQFF	TGTGCCAGCAGTTACATGTGGTACTCGCCAGGGAATGAGCAGTTCTTC
once	TRBJ2-1	TRBV5-1	.	CASRPIGDEQFF	TGCGCCAGCAGACCTATAGGCGATGAGCAGTTCTTC
few	TRBJ2-7	TRBV7-2	.	CASSIVHYEQYF	TGTGCCAGCAGCATTGTACACTACGAGCAGTACTTC
.	TRBJ2-7	TRBV6-5	.	CASSTRGAEQYF	TGTGCCAGCAGTACCCGGGGGGCGGAGCAGTACTTC
once	TRBJ2-7	TRBV4-2	TRBD2	CASSPIAGGSYEQYF	TGTGCCAGCAGCCCAATAGCGGGGGGCTCCTACGAGCAGTACTTC
.	TRBJ2-7	TRBV9	.	CASSVDPGMAFYEQYF	TGTGCCAGCAGCGTAGACCCGGGGATGGCGTTTTACGAGCAGTACTTC
.	TRBJ2-1	TRBV5-1	TRBD1	CASSLVRQGEQFF	TGCGCCAGCAGCTTGGTGAGACAGGGTGAGCAGTTCTTC
once	TRBJ2-6	TRBV2	TRBD2	CASSFLHRPIATSGSAGANVLTF	TGTGCCAGCAGTTTCCTCCATCGCCCTATCGCGACTAGCGGGAGTGCTGGGGCCAACGTCCTGACTTTC
.	TRBJ2-7	TRBV4-1	TRBD2	CASSQALAVHEQYF	TGCGCCAGCAGCCAAGCCCTAGCGGTCCACGAGCAGTACTTC
.	TRBJ2-7	TRBV28	.	CASSPVSSVYEQYF	TGTGCCAGCAGTCCGGTCTCTTCCGTCTACGAGCAGTACTTC
.	TRBJ2-6	TRBV5-6	.	CASSLRGSGANVLTF	TGTGCCAGCAGCTTGAGGGGATCTGGGGCCAACGTCCTGACTTTC
.	TRBJ2-7	TRBV29-1	TRBD1	CSALTGGDEQYF	TGCAGCGCCCTAACAGGGGGAGACGAGCAGTACTTC
.	TRBJ2-1	TRBV27	TRBD2	CASSHEAGGHNEQFF	TGTGCCAGCAGTCATGAAGCGGGGGGGCACAATGAGCAGTTCTTC
.	TRBJ2-7	TRBV7-2	TRBD2	CASSLVIPTSGYEQYF	TGTGCCAGCAGCTTAGTCATACCAACTAGCGGGTACGAGCAGTACTTC
.	TRBJ1-2	TRBV7-2	TRBD1	CASSPGTGNSYGYTF	TGTGCCAGCAGCCCCGGGACAGGGAATTCCTATGGCTACACCTTC
.	TRBJ1-5	TRBV2	.	CASSDSNQPQHF	TGTGCCAGCAGTGATAGCAATCAGCCCCAGCATTTT
.	TRBJ2-7	TRBV6-1	TRBD1	CASSPDRAAEQYF	TGTGCCAGCAGTCCGGACAGGGCCGCCGAGCAGTACTTC
.	TRBJ1-1	TRBV7-9	.	CASRFGKGGTEAFF	TGTGCCAGCCGTTTTGGGAAGGGAGGCACTGAAGCTTTCTTT
.	TRBJ1-5	TRBV4-2	TRBD1	CASSQDWGWDRGGNQPQHF	TGTGCCAGCAGCCAAGATTGGGGGTGGGACAGAGGGGGAAATCAGCCCCAGCATTTT
.	TRBJ2-7	TRBV19	.	CASRDLESGEQYF	TGTGCCAGTAGAGACCTGGAGAGCGGCGAGCAGTACTTC
.	TRBJ1-1	TRBV11-1	.	CASSPQAGGNTEAFF	TGTGCCAGCAGCCCCCAGGCGGGCGGGAACACTGAAGCTTTCTTT